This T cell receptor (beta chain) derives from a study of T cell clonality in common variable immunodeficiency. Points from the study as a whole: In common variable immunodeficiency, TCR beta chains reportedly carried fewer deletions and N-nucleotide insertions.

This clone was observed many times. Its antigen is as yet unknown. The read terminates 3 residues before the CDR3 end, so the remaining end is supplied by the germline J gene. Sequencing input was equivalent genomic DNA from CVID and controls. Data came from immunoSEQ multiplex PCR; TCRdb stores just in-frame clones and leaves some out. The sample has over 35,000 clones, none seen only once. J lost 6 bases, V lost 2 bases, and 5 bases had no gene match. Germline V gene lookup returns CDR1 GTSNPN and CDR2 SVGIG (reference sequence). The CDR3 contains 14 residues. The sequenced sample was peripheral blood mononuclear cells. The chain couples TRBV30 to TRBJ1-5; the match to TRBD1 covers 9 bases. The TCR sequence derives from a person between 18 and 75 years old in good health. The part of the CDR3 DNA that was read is TGTGCCTGGAGTCTGGGACAGGGAGGTCAGCCC. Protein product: CAWSLGQGGQP. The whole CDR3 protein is CAWSLGQGGQPQHF.